The source of this T cell receptor beta chain is a study of blood T cell repertoires in COVID-19. Across the study: The samples span acute and convalescent COVID-19 from the United States, Italy and Spain. Nucleic acid was either cDNA or gDNA, and it came from T cells, B-cell-depleted T cells, or PBMCs.

Cohort allocation depended upon clinical history that participants reported. Clones were sequenced by immunoSEQ multiplex PCR, and TCRdb holds only the in-frame ones, with some missing. In the table there are approximately 280,000 clones, 80% to 85% of which are singletons. Trimming took 3 bases from V and 8 from J; bases not matched to a gene: 1. Germline CDR1 is SGHTA and CDR2 is FQGTGA. CDR3 length: 12 residues. The sequenced material came from PBMCs or T cells enriched from blood (not recorded which). The chain couples TRBV7-3 to TRBJ1-1, with TRBD1 matching 9 bases. This clonotype was sampled from a man aged 35-49 years who had been exposed to COVID-19. The CDR3 here is CASSFTGGEAFF. The CDR3 coding sequence is TGTGCCAGCAGCTTCACAGGGGGCGAAGCTTTCTTT.